This passage covers 21 T cell receptor beta chains from one sample sequenced in a study of cytomegalovirus exposure and HLA in healthy donors. Produced via immunoSEQ multiplex PCR; TCRdb's table is partial and in-frame only. This table has some 79,000 clones, approximately 94% appearing once. Sequencing input: PBMCs. The receptors here all came from a woman younger than 30 in good health and CMV-seropositive.

In nucleotides, the CDR3 is TGTGCCAGCAGTTCGGCAGGGGACTATGGCTACACCTTC. Translation: CASSSAGDYGYTF. V usage is TRBV6-6 and J usage is TRBJ1-2; possibly TRBD1 for D (6 bases). This CDR3 comprises 13 residues. From germline, CDR1 is MNHNY and CDR2 SVGAGI (reference sequence). The V end lost 4 bases, the J end lost 3 bases, and 9 bases lay between the germline ends.

This clone was found once. The rearrangement joins TRBV5-1 to TRBJ1-1, with TRBD1 as a possible D gene (6 bases). Trimming stripped 4 bases from V and 0 bases from J, with 13 bases between. This CDR3 contains 15 residues. Per germline, CDR1 SGHRS and CDR2 YFSETQ. CDR3 nucleotide sequence: TGCGCCAGCAGCACCCACAGGGAATTGAACACTGAAGCTTTCTTT. Translating it yields CASSTHRELNTEAFF.

The V call is TRBV19, the J call TRBJ1-5; D gene uncertain. Germline V lookup: CDR1 LNHDA, CDR2 SQIVND (reference sequence). The CDR3 loop spans 14 amino acids. With 4 bases removed from V and 0 bases from J, the gap between germline ends came to 7 bases. CDR3 residues: CASSREHSNQPQHF. DNA for the CDR3: TGTGCCAGTAGTAGAGAACATAGCAATCAGCCCCAGCATTTT.

The chain is built from TRBV6-1 and TRBJ1-2; TRBD1 agrees at 7 bases. The CDR3 loop spans 13 amino acids. Germline trimming cut 6 bases from V and 2 bases from J; bases unmatched to any gene: 3. CDR1 and CDR2 from the germline V gene are MNHNS and SASEGT. The CDR3 nucleotides read TGTGCCAGCAGAGCGACAGGGAACTATGGCTACACCTTC. It codes for CASRATGNYGYTF.

This clone appeared a single time. This sequence joins TRBV5-1 and TRBJ2-7, with 7 bases fitting TRBD1. The trim removed 4 bases at V and 3 bases at J, leaving 7 bases unmatched. Per germline, CDR1 SGHRS and CDR2 YFSETQ. The length of the CDR3 is 14 residues. CDR3 protein: CASSVTTGNYEQYF. The CDR3 coding sequence is TGCGCCAGCAGCGTAACGACAGGGAACTACGAGCAGTACTTC.

The chain combines TRBV7-2 with TRBJ2-2; 7 bases map to TRBD1. Trimming cost V 1 base and J 6 bases; bases outside gene matches: 8. The V gene's germline CDR1 is SGHTA and CDR2 FQGNSA. The CDR3 has 16 residues. The CDR3 coding sequence is TGTGCCAGCAGCTTAGGCCACAGGGGTCTTGCCGGGGAGCTGTTTTTT. Translated: CASSLGHRGLAGELFF.

This clone has more than one count but fewer than ten. The chain links TRBV28 to TRBJ2-7, with 8 bases that match TRBD1. The CDR3 is made up of 14 amino acids. Germline CDR1 MDHEN, CDR2 SYDVKM. Trimming removed 3 bases from V and 5 bases from J; junction bases left unmatched: 6. This CDR3 reads CASSLGRGQDEQYF. Here the CDR3 DNA reads TGTGCCAGCAGTTTGGGCAGGGGGCAGGACGAGCAGTACTTC.

The J gene is TRBJ2-4, the V gene TRBV28; D is possibly TRBD1 (5 bases). The CDR3 is 15 amino acids. The V end lost 3 bases, the J end lost 5 bases, and 14 bases lay between the germline ends. Germline CDR1 and CDR2: MDHEN and SYDVKM. CDR3 sequence: CASSFVGAGQNIQYF. CDR3 DNA: TGTGCCAGCAGTTTTGTAGGGGCTGGCCAAAACATTCAGTACTTC. The full variable domain, completed using reference TRBV28 and TRBJ2-4, is DVKVTQSSRYLVKRTGEKVFLECVQDMDHENMFWYRQDPGLGLRLIYFSYDVKMKEKGDIPEGYSVSREKKERFSLILESASTNQTSMYLCASSFVGAGQNIQYFGAGTRLSVL.

V is TRBV6-5 and J is TRBJ1-2; TRBD1 agrees at 7 bases. The germline gives CDR1 MNHEY, CDR2 SVGAGI. V lost 5 bases and J lost 2; bases outside the gene matches: 5. The length of the CDR3 is 14 residues. CDR3 in amino acids: CASSPGGPNYGYTF. CDR3 in DNA: TGTGCCAGCAGTCCAGGGGGTCCCAACTATGGCTACACCTTC.

The chain couples TRBV18 to TRBJ1-1; no clear D gene. CDR3 length equals 13 residues. The germline V and J ends were trimmed by 3 bases and 1 base, with 6 bases remaining between them. Germline V gives CDR1 KGHSH, CDR2 LQKENI. The CDR3 loop reads CASSPTRNTEAFF. CDR3 sequence (DNA): TGTGCCAGCTCACCCACACGGAACACTGAAGCTTTCTTT.

The chain has TRBV7-2 and TRBJ2-7, with D possibly being TRBD1 (5 bases). Germline CDR1 and CDR2: SGHTA and FQGNSA. V lost 4 bases to trimming and J lost 3 bases, with 7 bases between them. The CDR3 consists of 12 residues. The CDR3 spells CASSSQGYEQYF. CDR3 DNA sequence: TGTGCCAGCAGCTCCCAGGGCTACGAGCAGTACTTC.

This clone is a singleton in its sample. This chain links TRBV30 with TRBJ2-3, with a tentative D call TRBD1 (5 bases). The CDR3 consists of 14 residues. The V and J ends lost 0 bases and 5 bases respectively, with 12 bases between them. Germline V gene lookup returns CDR1 GTSNPN and CDR2 SVGIG (reference sequence). The CDR3 here is CAWSVLGDKDTQYF. CDR3 sequence (DNA): TGTGCCTGGAGTGTGTTAGGGGATAAAGATACGCAGTATTTT.

This clone was observed once. The chain couples TRBV4-3 to TRBJ2-1; TRBD2 aligns across 7 bases. The ends lost 4 bases at V and 6 bases at J; junction bases unmatched: 9. Germline V gene lookup returns CDR1 LGHNA and CDR2 YSLEER. The CDR3 length is 15 residues. DNA of the CDR3: TGCGCCAGCAGCCCCGGGGGGAGTTGGGGCAATGAGCAGTTCTTC. Protein sequence: CASSPGGSWGNEQFF.

Regarding this clone: The germline gene is not matched at one end of the junction; a read error may be the cause. The CDR3 protein is CSVLGDLGTGTQYF. Written as DNA, the CDR3 is TGCAGCGTCCTTGGTGACCTCGGGACAGGTACGCAGTATTTT. The chain has TRBV29-1 and TRBJ2-3, with TRBD1 identical over 8 bases. The CDR3 loop spans 14 amino acids. Germline loops: CDR1 SQVTM, CDR2 ANQGSEA.

This clone was counted once. The rearrangement joins TRBV28 to TRBJ1-1; 7 nucleotides align to TRBD1. This CDR3 region has 15 residues. Germline values: CDR1 MDHEN, CDR2 SYDVKM. After removal of 6 bases from V and 6 bases from J, the junction contained 13 bases not matched to a gene. CDR3 nucleotides: TGTGCCAGCAGAAAACCCGGGACAGCCTCACCTGAAGCTTTCTTT. Translation: CASRKPGTASPEAFF.

The chain couples TRBV5-4 to TRBJ1-6; D is perhaps TRBD1 (5 bases). V was pared by 4 bases and J by 4 bases, with 15 bases between. Germline V CDR1 and CDR2: SGHNT, YYREEE (reference sequence). CDR3 size: 16 residues. CDR3 in DNA: TGTGCCAGCAGCGCCGGGACTTCAGGGTATAATTCACCCCTCCACTTT. Protein sequence: CASSAGTSGYNSPLHF.

The V gene is TRBV27, the J gene TRBJ1-5; D gene uncertain. Trimming pared 2 bases from V and 4 bases from J, leaving 9 bases between. Germline V gives CDR1 MNHEY, CDR2 SMNVEV (reference sequence). There are 14 residues in the CDR3. CDR3 loop: CASSLEGRNQPQHF. CDR3 coding DNA: TGTGCCAGCAGTTTAGAGGGCCGAAATCAGCCCCAGCATTTT.

The chain combines TRBV2 with TRBJ2-6; the D gene is possibly TRBD2 (6 bases). Germline assignment: CDR1 SNHLY and CDR2 FYNNEI. This CDR3 is 16 amino acids long. V lost 7 bases to trimming and J lost 1 base, with 14 bases between them. The CDR3 loop reads CASNQGGKSGANVLTF. CDR3 DNA sequence: TGTGCCAGCAATCAGGGCGGGAAATCTGGGGCCAACGTCCTGACTTTC.

The chain employs TRBV4-3 and TRBJ2-1; unclear D gene. V was pared by 2 bases and J by 0 bases, with 8 bases between. Germline V gene data show CDR1 as LGHNA and CDR2 as YSLEER. This CDR3 comprises 15 residues. CDR3 nucleotides: TGCGCCAGCAGCCAAACGCTGAGCTCCTACAATGAGCAGTTCTTC. This encodes CASSQTLSSYNEQFF.

The rearrangement links TRBV27 to TRBJ1-2; 11 bases are shared with TRBD1. Germline CDR1 and CDR2: MNHEY and SMNVEV (reference sequence). This CDR3 is 16 amino acids long. With 5 bases clipped from V and 4 bases from J, the junction kept 9 bases outside the gene matches. CDR3 amino acids: CASSGTGTGGSYGYTF. CDR3 in DNA: TGTGCCAGCAGTGGTACCGGGACAGGGGGTAGCTATGGCTACACCTTC.

This clone appeared a single time. The V and J genes are TRBV7-2 and TRBJ2-1; D gene unclear. Germline CDR1 and CDR2: SGHTA and FQGNSA. Between the trimmed V and J ends, which lost 1 base and 0 bases, there was a span of 7 bases. This CDR3 contains 15 residues. CDR3: CASSLDRNSYNEQFF. The CDR3 DNA reads TGTGCCAGCAGCTTAGACAGAAACTCCTACAATGAGCAGTTCTTC.